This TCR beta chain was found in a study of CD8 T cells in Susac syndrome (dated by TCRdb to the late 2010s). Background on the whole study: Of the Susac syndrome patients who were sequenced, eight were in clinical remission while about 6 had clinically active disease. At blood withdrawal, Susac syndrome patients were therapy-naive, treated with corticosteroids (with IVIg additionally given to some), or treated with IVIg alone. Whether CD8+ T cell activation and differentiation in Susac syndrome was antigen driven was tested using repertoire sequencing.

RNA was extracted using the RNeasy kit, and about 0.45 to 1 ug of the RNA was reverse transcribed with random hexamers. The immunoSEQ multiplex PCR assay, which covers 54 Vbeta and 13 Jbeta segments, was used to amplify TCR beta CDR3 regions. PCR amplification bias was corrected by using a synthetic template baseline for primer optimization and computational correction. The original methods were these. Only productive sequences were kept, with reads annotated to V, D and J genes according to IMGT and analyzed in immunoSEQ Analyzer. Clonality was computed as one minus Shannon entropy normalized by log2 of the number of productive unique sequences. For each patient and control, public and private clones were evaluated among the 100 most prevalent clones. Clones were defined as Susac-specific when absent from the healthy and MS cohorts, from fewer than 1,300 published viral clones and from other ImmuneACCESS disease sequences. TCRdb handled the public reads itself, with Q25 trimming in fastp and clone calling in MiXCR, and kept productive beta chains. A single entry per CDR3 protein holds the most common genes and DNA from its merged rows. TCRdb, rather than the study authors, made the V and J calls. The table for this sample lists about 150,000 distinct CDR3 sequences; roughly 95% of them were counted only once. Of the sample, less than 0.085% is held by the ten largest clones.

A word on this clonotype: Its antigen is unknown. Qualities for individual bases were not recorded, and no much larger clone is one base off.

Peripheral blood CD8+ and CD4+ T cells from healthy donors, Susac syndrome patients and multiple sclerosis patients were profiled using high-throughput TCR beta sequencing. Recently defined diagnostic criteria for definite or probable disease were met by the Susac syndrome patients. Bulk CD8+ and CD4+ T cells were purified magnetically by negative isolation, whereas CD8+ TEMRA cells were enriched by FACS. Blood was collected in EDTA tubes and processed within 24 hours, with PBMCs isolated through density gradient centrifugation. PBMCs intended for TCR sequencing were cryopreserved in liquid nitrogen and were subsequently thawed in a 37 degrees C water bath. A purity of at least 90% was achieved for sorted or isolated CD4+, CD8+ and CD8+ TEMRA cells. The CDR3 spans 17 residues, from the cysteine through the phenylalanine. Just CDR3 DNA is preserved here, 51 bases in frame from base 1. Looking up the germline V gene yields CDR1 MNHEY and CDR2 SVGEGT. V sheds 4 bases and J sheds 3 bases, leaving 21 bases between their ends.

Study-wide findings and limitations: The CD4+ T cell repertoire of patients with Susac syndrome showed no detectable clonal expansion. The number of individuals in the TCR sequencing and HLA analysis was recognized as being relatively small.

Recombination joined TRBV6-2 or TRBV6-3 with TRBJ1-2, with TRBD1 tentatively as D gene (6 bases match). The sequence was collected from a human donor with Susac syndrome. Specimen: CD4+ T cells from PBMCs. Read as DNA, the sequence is TGTGCCAGCAGTTCAAGGACAGTGACCCTTTTGGACTATGGCTACACCTTC. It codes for CASSSRTVTLLDYGYTF.